The 18 T cell receptor beta chains below were found in one sample sequenced in a study of blood T cell repertoires in COVID-19. Libraries were prepared by immunoSEQ multiplex PCR; TCRdb keeps only in-frame clonotypes and omits some of them. The repertoire has some 190,000 clones, 80% to 90% of them found once; the top ten carry roughly 9.8%. Material: peripheral blood. All receptors come from a human donor with active or convalescent COVID-19. The donor label of this sample is uncertain.

The chain is built from TRBV12-3 or TRBV12-4 and TRBJ2-5, with D perhaps TRBD2 (6 bases). This CDR3 is built from 13 residues. V lost 5 bases, J lost 5 bases, and 12 bases lay in between. DNA for the CDR3: TGTGCCAGCAGTCCGACGGAGGGGGAGACCCAGTACTTC. This encodes CASSPTEGETQYF.

The chain employs TRBV5-1 and TRBJ2-5, with 7 positions matching TRBD2. This CDR3 region has 16 residues. The J segment lost 1 base and the V segment lost 2 bases, leaving 8 bases of the junction unmatched. CDR1 and CDR2 (germline): SGHRS, YFSETQ. The CDR3 sequence is CASSFGPAGSQETQYF. DNA of the CDR3: TGCGCCAGCAGCTTCGGTCCAGCGGGGAGCCAAGAGACCCAGTACTTC.

The rearrangement links TRBV7-8 to TRBJ2-5; D is perhaps TRBD1 (5 bases). V lost 5 bases to trimming and J lost 3 bases, with 7 bases between them. The CDR3 consists of 12 residues. Germline CDR1 reads SGHVS; CDR2 reads FQNEAQ. The CDR3 protein is CASSQGEETQYF. The DNA of the CDR3 is TGTGCCAGCAGCCAAGGGGAAGAGACCCAGTACTTC. The variable domain in full, with the rest retrieved from reference TRBV7-8 and TRBJ2-5, is GAGVSQSPRYKVAKRGQDVALRCDPISGHVSLFWYQQALGQGPEFLTYFQNEAQLDKSGLPSDRFFAERPEGSVSTLKIQRTQQEDSAVYLCASSQGEETQYFGPGTRLLVL.

The rearrangement links TRBV7-3 to TRBJ2-3, with no clear D. Germline V gene sequence: CDR1 SGHTA, CDR2 FQGTGA. This CDR3 has 16 residues. Trimming shortened V by 2 bases and J by 2 bases, and 14 bases separated the two germline ends. CDR3 nucleotide sequence: TGTGCCAGCAGCTTACTGGTAGCTCGAGTCACAGATACGCAGTATTTT. Its translation: CASSLLVARVTDTQYF. The full variable domain, in which reference TRBV7-3 and TRBJ2-3 provide the parts outside the CDR3, is GAGVSQTPSNKVTEKGKYVELRCDPISGHTALYWYRQSLGQGPEFLIYFQGTGAADDSGLPNDRFFAVRPEGSVSTLKIQRTERGDSAVYLCASSLLVARVTDTQYFGPGTRLTVL.

The chain links TRBV28 to TRBJ1-1; D ambiguous. There are 18 residues in the CDR3. CDR1 and CDR2 from the germline V gene are MDHEN and SYDVKM. Trimming stripped 4 bases from V and 2 bases from J, with 23 bases between. DNA of the CDR3: TGTGCCAGCAGTTCCGCCCCCCCTCACGAGTGGACTAACACTGAAGCTTTCTTT. It translates to CASSSAPPHEWTNTEAFF.

The chain carries TRBV4-2 and TRBJ2-7; D is unclear. The CDR3 covers 14 residues. Deletions cut 0 bases from V and 3 bases from J, with 9 bases between. The germline V gene has CDR1 LGHNA and CDR2 YNFKEQ. The CDR3, as DNA: TGTGCCAGCAGCCAAGAGCGTTTATTCTACGAGCAGTACTTC. As protein: CASSQERLFYEQYF.

This chain links TRBV6-4 with TRBJ2-3, with D perhaps TRBD2 (5 bases). The germline CDR1 and CDR2 sequences are MRHNA and SNTAGT. The germline V and J ends were trimmed by 0 bases and 2 bases, with 12 bases remaining between them. This CDR3 spans 16 amino acids. CDR3 in DNA: TGTGCCAGCAGTGACTCACCGGGAAGTCCCACAGATACGCAGTATTTT. Amino acid sequence: CASSDSPGSPTDTQYF.

The CDR3 bases are TGTGCCACCGGGAGCGAGGGCGAAATAGTGGGGGAGCTGTTTTTT. Protein: CATGSEGEIVGELFF. The rearrangement joins TRBV24-1 to TRBJ2-2; possible D gene TRBD2, 5 bases. The germline V gene has CDR1 KGHDR and CDR2 SFDVKD. Deletions cut 9 bases from V and 8 bases from J, with 21 bases between. The CDR3 runs to 15 residues.

The chain has TRBV2 and TRBJ1-1; D is uncertain. Germline CDR1 and CDR2: SNHLY and FYNNEI. Deletions cut 8 bases from V and 1 base from J, with 17 bases between. The CDR3 loop spans 15 amino acids. The CDR3 loop is CASGEDGPGNTEAFF. The CDR3 coding sequence is TGTGCCAGCGGGGAGGACGGACCAGGGAACACTGAAGCTTTCTTT.

CDR3 loop: CAISVNGYEQYF. The CDR3 region has the DNA TGTGCCATCAGTGTGAACGGCTACGAGCAGTACTTC. J is TRBJ2-7 and V is TRBV10-3; D remains unclear. Germline V gene lookup returns CDR1 ENHRY and CDR2 SYGVKD. The CDR3 has 12 residues. The ends were cut back, 4 bases at V and 3 bases at J, with 7 bases in the middle.

The chain has TRBV5-1 and TRBJ2-1; TRBD2 matches 16 bases. Germline CDR1 is SGHRS and CDR2 is YFSETQ. The CDR3 loop spans 18 amino acids. V shed 0 bases, J shed 4 bases, and the junction held 4 bases outside the gene matches. CDR3 sequence reads: CASSLGVGLAGGYNEQFF. The CDR3 DNA reads TGCGCCAGCAGCTTGGGTGTGGGACTAGCGGGAGGGTACAATGAGCAGTTCTTC.

V is TRBV11-1 and J is TRBJ2-7; no reliable D call. CDR3 length: 13 residues. V lost 3 bases to trimming and J lost 7 bases, with 13 bases between them. From germline, CDR1 is SGHAT and CDR2 FQDESV (reference sequence). This CDR3 is CASSLQHPPEQYF. The CDR3 bases are TGTGCCAGCAGCTTGCAACACCCTCCGGAGCAGTACTTC.

The chain recombines TRBV5-4 with TRBJ2-7; TRBD2 aligns across 11 bases. Germline-derived CDR1 and CDR2 are SGHNT and YYREEE (reference sequence). Unmatched junction bases numbered 6, after V lost 5 bases and J lost 2 bases. The CDR3 consists of 15 residues. The CDR3 nucleotides read TGTGCCAGCAGATCGGGGACTAGCGGTACCTACGAGCAGTACTTC. Translating gives CASRSGTSGTYEQYF.

The chain recombines TRBV9 with TRBJ2-3; 7 bases are shared with TRBD1. Trimming removed 0 bases from V and 5 bases from J; junction bases left unmatched: 6. CDR3 size: 15 residues. The germline V gene has CDR1 SGDLS and CDR2 YYNGEE. CDR3 sequence reads: CASSVAGQSVDTQYF. The CDR3 nucleotides are TGTGCCAGCAGCGTAGCGGGACAGTCAGTAGATACGCAGTATTTT.

This sequence joins TRBV5-3 and TRBJ2-7; D is undetermined. TRBV5-3 is classed as an ORF, of uncertain function. Trimming stripped 7 bases from V and 7 bases from J, with 9 bases between. The CDR3 is 10 amino acids. CDR3 sequence reads: CARLFPEQYF. The CDR3 DNA follows: TGTGCCAGACTTTTCCCTGAGCAGTACTTC.

V and J are TRBV11-3 and TRBJ2-1, with 13 bases fitting TRBD2. Germline V CDR1 and CDR2: SGHNT, YENEEA. This CDR3 has 19 residues. V gave up 4 bases and J gave up 3 bases; unmatched junction bases: 12. Here the CDR3 reads CASSSGLAGAFAFYNEQFF. The DNA for the CDR3 is TGTGCCAGCAGCTCCGGACTAGCGGGAGCCTTCGCCTTCTACAATGAGCAGTTCTTC.

The chain joins TRBV5-1 to TRBJ2-3; 8 bases align to TRBD2. Trimming took 4 bases from V and 3 from J; bases not matched to a gene: 10. Looked up from germline, CDR1 is SGHRS and CDR2 is YFSETQ. CDR3 length: 16 residues. This CDR3 reads CASSPNVGGRTDTQYF. The CDR3 DNA is TGCGCCAGCAGCCCCAACGTGGGCGGGAGGACAGATACGCAGTATTTT.

The J gene is TRBJ1-3, the V gene TRBV5-1; D might be TRBD1 (5 bases). The germline V gene encodes CDR1 SGHRS and CDR2 YFSETQ. The CDR3 contains 16 residues. V lost 0 bases to trimming and J lost 0 bases, with 10 bases between them. The CDR3 nucleotides read TGCGCCAGCAGCTTGGGACAGACCTACTCTGGAAACACCATATATTTT. Translation gives CASSLGQTYSGNTIYF.